This TCR beta chain was profiled in a study of CD8+CD57+ T cells in acquired aplastic anemia. V lost 6 bases and J lost 10; bases outside the gene matches: 7. The germline gives CDR1 MRHNA, CDR2 SNTAGT. The CDR3 loop spans 14 amino acids. All patients picked for sequencing had shown, by flow cytometry, an expansion of CD8+CD57+ cells. Blood samples were obtained from patients who had received no prior therapy. Both TCR beta VDJ combination and CDR3 sequence profiling were carried out. Genomic DNA was the template for this profiling. One entry per CDR3 protein results from TCRdb running MiXCR on the reads. Among 150,000 or so distinct CDR3 sequences, roughly 54% were seen once, and the ten largest hold approximately 12%. General study points: Patients and controls shared approximately 30 CD8+ CDR3 sequences, highly expressed in patients.

This clonotype showed up just a few times. The antigen is unknown. Sequences were obtained from sorted CD4+, CD8+, or CD8+CD57+ T cells (not recorded which) from PBMCs. This clonotype originated in a human donor with aplastic anemia. This chain uses TRBV6-4 with TRBJ1-6, with 9 positions matching TRBD1. CDR3 DNA sequence: TGTGCCAGCAGCCAGGGACAGGGTAACTCACCCCTCCACTTT. This encodes CASSQGQGNSPLHF.